The 23 T cell receptor beta chains listed next were all sequenced from one sample in a study of OX40 agonist ivuxolimab in advanced cancers. Method: immunoSEQ multiplex PCR; TCRdb's copy keeps in-frame clones and lacks some. Counted here are roughly 5,300 clones, 50% to 80% occurring once; the ten biggest clones make up more than 45%. The sequenced sample was CD4+ or CD8+ T cells sorted from blood, obtained in a trial of the OX40 agonist ivuxolimab. The receptors derive from an adult with an advanced solid tumor such as melanoma, head and neck, liver or kidney cancer.

This chain joins TRBV29-1 and TRBJ2-7, with TRBD2 matching 8 bases. Germline trimming cut 3 bases from V and 2 bases from J; bases unmatched to any gene: 6. Germline loops: CDR1 SQVTM, CDR2 ANQGSEA. The length of the CDR3 is 14 residues. CDR3 loop: CSVDSGAHPYEQYF. CDR3 nucleotide sequence: TGCAGCGTTGATAGCGGGGCGCATCCCTACGAGCAGTACTTC.

This clone appeared once. The chain links TRBV6-5 to TRBJ2-7; the match to TRBD2 covers 10 bases. Trimming took 10 bases from V and 6 from J; bases not matched to a gene: 12. The CDR3 consists of 14 residues. CDR1 and CDR2 from the germline V gene are MNHEY and SVGAGI. The CDR3 nucleotides are TGTGCCACAGGAAAGCGGGGGGGGCGCTTCGAGCAGTACTTC. Protein: CATGKRGGRFEQYF.

V gene TRBV7-3 combines with J gene TRBJ2-7; TRBD2 agrees at 7 bases. Germline-derived CDR1 and CDR2 are SGHTA and FQGTGA. V lost 1 base to trimming and J lost 7 bases; unmatched junction nucleotides: 13. The CDR3 spans 16 residues. The CDR3 DNA follows: TGTGCCAGCAGCTTAAACCCCACGGCGGGAGTTGGTGAGCAGTACTTC. Encoded protein: CASSLNPTAGVGEQYF. Full variable domain (remainder filled in from reference TRBV7-3 and TRBJ2-7): GAGVSQTPSNKVTEKGKYVELRCDPISGHTALYWYRQSLGQGPEFLIYFQGTGAADDSGLPNDRFFAVRPEGSVSTLKIQRTERGDSAVYLCASSLNPTAGVGEQYFGPGTRLTVT.

The chain is built from TRBV6-1 and TRBJ2-1, with D tentatively TRBD2 (6 bases). There are 14 residues in the CDR3. Trimming stripped 3 bases from V and 3 bases from J, with 9 bases between. Germline V gives CDR1 MNHNS, CDR2 SASEGT. In DNA, the CDR3 is TGTGCCAGCAGTGATAGCGGATACTACAATGAGCAGTTCTTC. It yields the protein CASSDSGYYNEQFF.

The chain is built from TRBV30 and TRBJ1-1, with TRBD1 as a possible D gene (5 bases). Trimming cost V 0 bases and J 6 bases, with 14 bases left between them. The germline gives CDR1 GTSNPN, CDR2 SVGIG (reference sequence). The CDR3 sequence is 14 residues long. DNA for the CDR3: TGTGCCTGGAGTGTAAGTCAGGGCGGGGCTGAAGCTTTCTTT. Amino acids: CAWSVSQGGAEAFF.

V gene TRBV7-9 combines with J gene TRBJ2-4; 9 positions match TRBD2. The CDR3 length is 18 residues. In germline, CDR1 is SEHNR, CDR2 FQNEAQ (reference sequence). V lost 5 bases and J lost 2; bases outside the gene matches: 13. The DNA for the CDR3 is TGTGCCAGCAGCCCCCCAGAGGGGGCTAGCGGGACCAAAAACATTCAGTACTTC. Protein: CASSPPEGASGTKNIQYF.

The chain joins TRBV29-1 to TRBJ2-5; the match to TRBD2 covers 7 bases. Trimming at V came to 3 bases and at J to 4 bases, leaving 5 bases not matched to a gene. Germline V lookup: CDR1 SQVTM, CDR2 ANQGSEA. The CDR3 has 13 amino acids. The DNA of the CDR3 is TGCAGCGTTGATGAGGTAGCGGGAGAGACCCAGTACTTC. Residues: CSVDEVAGETQYF.

The chain employs TRBV6-5 and TRBJ1-2; no clear D gene. This CDR3 is built from 11 residues. Trimming took off 4 bases at V and 7 bases at J, with 7 bases between the two ends. CDR1 MNHEY and CDR2 SVGAGI come from the germline V gene. The CDR3 is CASSSEGGYTF. In DNA, the CDR3 is TGTGCCAGCAGTTCGGAGGGTGGCTACACCTTC.

Points on this clone: This likely stems from a read error, as it lies one base from a far larger clone. V and J are TRBV4-1 and TRBJ1-5; a possible D gene is TRBD1 (6 bases). Germline CDR1 MGHRA, CDR2 YSYEKL. The CDR3 spans 15 residues. The V and J ends lost 1 base and 12 bases respectively, with 19 bases between them. The CDR3 sequence: CASSQGGAGGSYQHF. The CDR3, as DNA: TGCGCCAGCAGCCAAGGGGGTGCGGGGGGCTCTTACCAGCATTTT.

The chain joins TRBV18 to TRBJ1-2, with 8 positions matching TRBD1. The germline gives CDR1 KGHSH, CDR2 LQKENI. This CDR3 contains 16 residues. The J segment lost 4 bases and the V segment lost 2 bases, leaving 9 bases of the junction unmatched. CDR3 in amino acids: CASSPILDRGRYGYTF. For the CDR3, the DNA is TGTGCCAGCTCACCAATTTTAGACAGGGGCCGCTATGGCTACACCTTC.

This rearrangement joins TRBV28 to TRBJ1-1, with TRBD1 matching over 8 bases. In germline, CDR1 is MDHEN, CDR2 SYDVKM. The CDR3 length is 16 residues. V lost 3 bases, J lost 3 bases, and 9 bases stayed unmatched. The CDR3 DNA follows: TGTGCCAGCAGTTTTTTCAGGGGGCGAATCGACACTGAAGCTTTCTTT. The encoded protein is CASSFFRGRIDTEAFF.

This sequence joins TRBV5-1 and TRBJ2-7, with D maybe TRBD2 (6 bases). This CDR3 region has 14 residues. Germline CDR1 reads SGHRS; CDR2 reads YFSETQ. V was pared by 5 bases and J by 1 base, with 13 bases between. The CDR3 sequence is CASSWGDGSYEQYF. The CDR3 nucleotides are TGCGCCAGCAGTTGGGGGGACGGATCCTACGAGCAGTACTTC.

This clone has more than one count but fewer than ten. The CDR3 DNA reads TGTGCCTGGAGTGTACGACACCCGAATGGCGAAGCTTTCTTT. It is translated as CAWSVRHPNGEAFF. The chain combines TRBV30 with TRBJ1-1; D gene ambiguous. Per the germline V gene, CDR1 is GTSNPN and CDR2 is SVGIG (reference sequence). This CDR3 contains 14 residues. V was shortened by 0 bases and J by 8 bases, with 16 bases between the two germline ends.

This chain uses TRBV5-4 with TRBJ2-5; 8 nucleotides line up with TRBD1. The CDR3 has 14 residues. The V and J ends lost 4 bases and 4 bases, in that order; junction bases with no gene match: 6. Germline V gene sequence: CDR1 SGHNT, CDR2 YYREEE (reference sequence). The CDR3 sequence is CASSRQGAGETQYF. CDR3 coding DNA: TGTGCCAGCAGCCGCCAGGGGGCGGGAGAGACCCAGTACTTC.

The CDR3, as DNA: TGTGCCAGCAGTTTGGTCCCGATTAGCTTTAACTATGGCTACACCTTC. Its translation: CASSLVPISFNYGYTF. The genes are TRBV28 and TRBJ1-2; no clear D. Trimming pared 3 bases from V and 1 base from J, leaving 15 bases between. CDR1 and CDR2 (germline): MDHEN, SYDVKM. This CDR3 is built from 16 residues.

The table lists this clone with a few counts. This rearrangement joins TRBV4-1 to TRBJ2-7; 9 bases line up with TRBD1. This CDR3 is built from 15 residues. The ends lost 0 bases at V and 3 bases at J; junction bases unmatched: 3. CDR1 MGHRA and CDR2 YSYEKL come from the germline V gene. The CDR3 protein is CASSQEGTGYYEQYF. The CDR3 bases are TGCGCCAGCAGCCAAGAGGGGACAGGGTACTACGAGCAGTACTTC.

The rearrangement uses TRBV10-3 and TRBJ2-3; 12 nucleotides match TRBD2. The length of the CDR3 is 16 residues. Per germline, CDR1 ENHRY and CDR2 SYGVKD. The V gene end was trimmed by 6 bases and the J gene end by 2 bases; junction bases not matched to a gene: 6. The CDR3 nucleotides read TGTGCCATCAGGGATACTAGCGGGAGGATCACAGATACGCAGTATTTT. Translation gives CAIRDTSGRITDTQYF.

This clone counts as large. V usage is TRBV27 and J usage is TRBJ1-5; possible D gene TRBD1, 6 bases. The CDR3 spans 14 residues. V lost 6 bases and J lost 3, with 12 bases in between. Germline V gene data show CDR1 as MNHEY and CDR2 as SMNVEV (reference sequence). The CDR3 nucleotides read TGTGCCAGCAGCCCCGGGGGGCCCAATCAGCCCCAGCATTTT. Translation gives CASSPGGPNQPQHF.

The rearrangement links TRBV6-5 to TRBJ2-7, with a tentative D call TRBD1 (6 bases). Germline V gene lookup returns CDR1 MNHEY and CDR2 SVGAGI. The CDR3 consists of 14 residues. Between the trimmed V and J ends, which lost 2 bases and 3 bases, there was a span of 11 bases. CDR3 in DNA: TGTGCCAGCAGTTACGCAGGGGAGAGCTACGAGCAGTACTTC. It yields the protein CASSYAGESYEQYF.

This clone is deemed medium-sized. Other DNA sequences within the sample encode an identical CDR3. The V call is TRBV7-2, the J call TRBJ2-7; TRBD2 agrees at 9 bases. The germline CDR1 and CDR2 sequences are SGHTA and FQGNSA. With 3 bases clipped from V and 4 bases from J, the junction kept 4 bases outside the gene matches. CDR3 length: 14 amino acids. In nucleotides, the CDR3 is TGTGCCAGCAGCTTTACTAGCGGGCGATACGAGCAGTACTTC. It translates to CASSFTSGRYEQYF. Together with reference TRBV7-2 and TRBJ2-7, the CDR3 gives the full variable domain: GAGVSQSPSNKVTEKGKDVELRCDPISGHTALYWYRQSLGQGLEFLIYFQGNSAPDKSGLPSDRFSAERTGGSVSTLTIQRTQQEDSAVYLCASSFTSGRYEQYFGPGTRLTVT.

This rearrangement joins TRBV7-8 to TRBJ2-3; D is possibly TRBD1 (6 bases). The CDR3 spans 13 residues. CDR1 SGHVS and CDR2 FQNEAQ come from the germline V gene. The V end was cut by 6 bases, the J end by 4 bases, with 11 bases between. In DNA form, the CDR3 reads TGTGCCAGCAGAGCAGGGGTGGCAGATACGCAGTATTTT. Translation gives CASRAGVADTQYF.

This chain links TRBV2 with TRBJ2-7; 10 nucleotides align to TRBD2. Germline lookup yields CDR1 SNHLY and CDR2 FYNNEI. This CDR3 is built from 16 residues. Trimming took 6 bases from V and 2 from J; bases not matched to a gene: 10. CDR3 region: CASSHPGLAGAYEQYF. Written as DNA, the CDR3 is TGTGCCAGCAGCCACCCCGGGCTAGCGGGAGCCTACGAGCAGTACTTC. Combining the CDR3 with reference TRBV2 and TRBJ2-7 gives the whole variable domain EPEVTQTPSHQVTQMGQEVILRCVPISNHLYFYWYRQILGQKVEFLVSFYNNEISEKSEIFDDQFSVERPDGSNFTLKIRSTKLEDSAMYFCASSHPGLAGAYEQYFGPGTRLTVT.

This chain joins TRBV2 and TRBJ2-5; TRBD2 matches 10 bases. The germline gives CDR1 SNHLY, CDR2 FYNNEI. With 8 bases clipped from V and 7 bases from J, the junction kept 7 bases outside the gene matches. The CDR3 is 13 residues long. Written as DNA, the CDR3 is TGTGCCAGCCCCGCCTCTAGCGGGGGGACCCAGTACTTC. Translated, it gives CASPASSGGTQYF.